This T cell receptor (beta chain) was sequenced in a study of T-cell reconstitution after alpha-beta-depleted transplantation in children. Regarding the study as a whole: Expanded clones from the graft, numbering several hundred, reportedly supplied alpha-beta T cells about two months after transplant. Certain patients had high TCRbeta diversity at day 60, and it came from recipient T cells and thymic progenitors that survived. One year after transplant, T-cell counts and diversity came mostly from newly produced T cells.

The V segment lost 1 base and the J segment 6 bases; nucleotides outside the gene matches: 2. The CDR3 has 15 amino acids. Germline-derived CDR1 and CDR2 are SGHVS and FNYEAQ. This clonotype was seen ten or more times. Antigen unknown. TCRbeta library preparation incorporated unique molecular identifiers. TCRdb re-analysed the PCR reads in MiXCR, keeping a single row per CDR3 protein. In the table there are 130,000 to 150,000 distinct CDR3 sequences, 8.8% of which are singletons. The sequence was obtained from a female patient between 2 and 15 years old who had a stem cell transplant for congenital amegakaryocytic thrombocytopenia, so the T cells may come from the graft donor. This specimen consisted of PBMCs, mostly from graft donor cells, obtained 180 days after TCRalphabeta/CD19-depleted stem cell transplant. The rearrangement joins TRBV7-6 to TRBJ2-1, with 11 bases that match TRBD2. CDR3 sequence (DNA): TGTGCCAGCAGCTTAGTACTAGCGGGGGTCAATGAGCAGTTCTTC. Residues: CASSLVLAGVNEQFF. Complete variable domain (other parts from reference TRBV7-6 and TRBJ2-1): GAGVSQSPRYKVTKRGQDVALRCDPISGHVSLYWYRQALGQGPEFLTYFNYEAQQDKSGLPNDRFSAERPEGSISTLTIQRTEQRDSAMYRCASSLVLAGVNEQFFGPGTRLTVL.